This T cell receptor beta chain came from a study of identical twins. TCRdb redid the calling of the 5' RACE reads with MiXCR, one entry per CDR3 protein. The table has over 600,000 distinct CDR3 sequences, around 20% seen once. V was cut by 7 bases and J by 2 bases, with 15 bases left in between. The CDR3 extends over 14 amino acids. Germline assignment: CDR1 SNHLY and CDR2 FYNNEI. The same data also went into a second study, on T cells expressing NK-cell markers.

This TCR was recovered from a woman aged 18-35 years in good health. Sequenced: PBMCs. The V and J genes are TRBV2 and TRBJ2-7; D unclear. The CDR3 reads CASKLKGLAYEQYF. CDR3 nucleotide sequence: TGTGCCAGCAAATTGAAAGGGTTGGCCTACGAGCAGTACTTC.